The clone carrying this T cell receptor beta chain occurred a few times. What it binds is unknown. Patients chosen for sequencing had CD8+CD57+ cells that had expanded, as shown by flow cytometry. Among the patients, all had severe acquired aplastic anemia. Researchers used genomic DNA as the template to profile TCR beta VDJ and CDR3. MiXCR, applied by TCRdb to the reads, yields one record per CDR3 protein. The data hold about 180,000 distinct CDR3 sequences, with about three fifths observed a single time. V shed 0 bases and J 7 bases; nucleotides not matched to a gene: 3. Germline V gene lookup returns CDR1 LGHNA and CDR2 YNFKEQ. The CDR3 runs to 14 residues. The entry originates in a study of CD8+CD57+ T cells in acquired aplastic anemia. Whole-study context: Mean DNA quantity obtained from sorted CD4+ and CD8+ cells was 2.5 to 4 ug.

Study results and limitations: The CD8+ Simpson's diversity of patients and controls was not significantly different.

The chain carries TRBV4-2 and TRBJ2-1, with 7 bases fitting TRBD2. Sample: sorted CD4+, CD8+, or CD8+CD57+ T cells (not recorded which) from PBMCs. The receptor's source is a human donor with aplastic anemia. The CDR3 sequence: CASSQEVGGNEQFF. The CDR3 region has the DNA TGTGCCAGCAGCCAAGAAGTCGGGGGGAATGAGCAGTTCTTC.